This record looks at one T cell receptor (beta chain) sequence and its context. Its specificity is unknown. The data belong to a study of graft-versus-host responses after intestinal transplantation. Findings and caveats of the study: Detected in recipient marrow were GvH clones, some of which were first observed in ileum or blood.

CDR1 is SEHNR and CDR2 is FQNEAQ in the germline V gene (reference sequence). The V end lost 0 bases, the J end lost 0 bases, and 8 bases lay between the germline ends. This CDR3 is 16 amino acids long. The data were produced by immunoSEQ multiplex PCR, yet TCRdb's version contains in-frame clones alone and is incomplete. In the table there are approximately 24,000 clones, around 94% of which are singletons. This sequence joins TRBV7-9 and TRBJ1-4; no clear D gene. Here the sequenced sample was PBMCs, taken around 29 days after intestinal transplant. This receptor was taken from a human patient who received an intestinal transplant, so some T cells may come from the graft donor. In nucleotides, the CDR3 is TGTGCCAGCAGCTTAGCCGGGCGTGCAACTAATGAAAAACTGTTTTTT. Translated, it gives CASSLAGRATNEKLFF.